This is a list of T cell receptor beta chains from one sample in a study of T cell repertoires in cytomegalovirus infection. TCRdb reprocessed the reads via MiXCR and lists one record per CDR3 protein. Of about 250,000 distinct CDR3 sequences detected, roughly an eighth appear once; the ten largest clones hold 1.5% to 2%. The sample taken for sequencing was PBMCs. These receptors were taken from a human donor in good health (CMV status not recorded). Some clones in this sample may be carry-over from other donors' samples. CDR3s include the opening cysteine and the closing phenylalanine or tryptophan. D genes are given only for firm matches. A row's size may be missing; if present it is once, few, many or a size class.

TGTGCCAGCAGCTTTTCTCTAGCGGGAGGGGAGACCCAGTACTTC	CASSFSLAGGETQYF	TRBJ2-5	many	TRBD2	TRBV7-9	15
TGTGCCAGCACCCAAGGAAGTACCTACAATGAGCAGTTCTTC	CASTQGSTYNEQFF	TRBJ2-1	many	-	TRBV12-3/TRBV12-4	14
TGTGCCAGCAGCTTCCCCAACTCGCAGGGCCAAGAGACCCAGTACTTC	CASSFPNSQGQETQYF	TRBJ2-5	many	-	TRBV7-3	16
TGCGCCAGCAGCAGGGGACAGTGGGACACTGAAGCTTTCTTT	CASSRGQWDTEAFF	TRBJ1-1	-	TRBD1	TRBV5-1	14
TGTGCCAGCAGTTTCTCTCGGACAGACGAAGCTTTCTTT	CASSFSRTDEAFF	TRBJ1-1	-	-	TRBV12-3/TRBV12-4	13
TGTGCCAGCAGTGAAGAGGTCGGAACAGGGGAGACCCAGTACTTC	CASSEEVGTGETQYF	TRBJ2-5	-	-	TRBV2	15
TGTGCCAGCAGCTTATTAGCGGGCAATCCCTACGAGCAGTACTTC	CASSLLAGNPYEQYF	TRBJ2-7	-	TRBD2	TRBV7-2	15
TGTGCCAGCAGTTACCCAAGCGGGAGAGCAACAAACAATGAGCAGTTCTTC	CASSYPSGRATNNEQFF	TRBJ2-1	few	TRBD2	TRBV6-2/TRBV6-3	17
TGTGCCAGTGAGAGCGGGGGTATCACCGGGGAGCTGTTTTTT	CASESGGITGELFF	TRBJ2-2	few	TRBD2	TRBV19	14
TGCAGTGCTACCCTGACAGGTTGGAAAGAGACCCAGTACTTC	CSATLTGWKETQYF	TRBJ2-5	few	-	TRBV20-1	14
TGTGCCAGCAGCCGGGACGATGAAAAACTGTTTTTT	CASSRDDEKLFF	TRBJ1-4	many	-	TRBV7-9	12
TGTGCCTGGAGTGTGGGGCAGAAAGCTTTCTTT	CAWSVGQKAFF	TRBJ1-1	many	-	TRBV30	11